This T cell receptor (beta chain) was identified in a study of CD8 T cells in Susac syndrome. Deletions cut 2 bases from V and 2 bases from J, with 22 bases between. The V gene's germline CDR1 is SQVTM and CDR2 ANQGSEA. This CDR3 contains 17 residues. The study used healthy donors as controls matched for age and sex. Negative isolation yielded the CD8+ and CD4+ T cells, while FACS enriched the TEMRA cells. The study's findings and limits: Individuals included in the TCR sequencing and HLA analysis were acknowledged by the study to be relatively few in number.

As to this clonotype: Its specificity is unknown.

Reverse transcription of roughly 0.5 to 1 ug RNA was performed with random hexamers. The CDR3 of TCR beta was amplified by immunoSEQ multiplex PCR across 54 Vbeta and 13 Jbeta. TCRdb re-derived calls from the immunoSEQ multiplex PCR reads in MiXCR, one entry per CDR3 protein. Of 100,000 to 150,000 distinct CDR3 sequences listed, 90% to 95% are singletons. Sequencing was performed on CD4+ T cells from PBMCs. The rearrangement uses TRBV29-1 and TRBJ2-7; no clear D gene. The clonotype comes from a human donor in good health. CDR3 coding DNA: TGCAGCGTTGAACTTCATTTTGGAGATAGATCCGCCTACGAGCAGTACTTC. This codes for CSVELHFGDRSAYEQYF.